This T cell receptor (beta chain) was found in a study of blood T cell repertoires in COVID-19. As for the study in general: Sites in the United States, Italy and Spain provided acute and convalescent COVID-19 samples. From T cells, B-cell-depleted T cells, or PBMCs came the material, which was cDNA or gDNA.

The ends lost 2 bases at V and 6 bases at J; junction bases unmatched: 13. Germline lookup yields CDR1 SGHTA and CDR2 FQGNSA. The CDR3 runs 16 residues. Recruits, aged about 18 to 95 years, lived in 25 or so US areas. TCRdb's table, derived via immunoSEQ multiplex PCR, lists solely in-frame clones and lacks some. The sample has 120,000 to 150,000 clones, 88% seen once; the top ten hold 0.95% to 1.5%. This TCR was sampled from a woman aged 25 to 45 with acute COVID-19. Sequencing used PBMCs or T cells enriched from blood (not recorded which). The chain carries TRBV7-2 and TRBJ2-7; 7 bases are a match to TRBD2. Here the CDR3 DNA reads TGTGCCAGCAGCTTAAAAGGCGGGAGTAACCCCCTCGAGCAGTACTTC. It specifies CASSLKGGSNPLEQYF.